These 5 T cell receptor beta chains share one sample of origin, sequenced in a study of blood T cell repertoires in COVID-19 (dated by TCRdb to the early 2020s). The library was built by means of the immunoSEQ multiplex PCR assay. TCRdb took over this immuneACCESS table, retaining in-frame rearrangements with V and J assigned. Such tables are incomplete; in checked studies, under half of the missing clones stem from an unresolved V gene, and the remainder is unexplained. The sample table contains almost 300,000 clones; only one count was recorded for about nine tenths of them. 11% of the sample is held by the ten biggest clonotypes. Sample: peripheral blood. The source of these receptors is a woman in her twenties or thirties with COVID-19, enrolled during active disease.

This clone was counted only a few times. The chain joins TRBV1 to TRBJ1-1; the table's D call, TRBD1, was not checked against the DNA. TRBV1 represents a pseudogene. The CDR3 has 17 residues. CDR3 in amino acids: CTSSQDGRTGRNTEAFF. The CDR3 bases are TGCACCAGCAGCCAAGATGGAAGGACAGGGAGGAACACTGAAGCTTTCTTT.

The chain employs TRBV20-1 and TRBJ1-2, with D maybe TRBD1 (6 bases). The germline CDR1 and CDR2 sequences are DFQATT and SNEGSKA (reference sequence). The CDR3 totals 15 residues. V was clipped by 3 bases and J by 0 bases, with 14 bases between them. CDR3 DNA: TGCAGTGCTAGTCCCCCAAGGGGGACTAACTATGGCTACACCTTC. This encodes CSASPPRGTNYGYTF.

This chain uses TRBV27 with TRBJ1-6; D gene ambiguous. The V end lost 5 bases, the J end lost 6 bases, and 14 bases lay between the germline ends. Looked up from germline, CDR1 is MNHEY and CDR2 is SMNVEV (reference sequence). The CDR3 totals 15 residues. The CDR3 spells CASSQRREGNSPLHF. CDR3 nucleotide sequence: TGTGCCAGCAGTCAACGTAGGGAGGGTAATTCACCCCTCCACTTT.

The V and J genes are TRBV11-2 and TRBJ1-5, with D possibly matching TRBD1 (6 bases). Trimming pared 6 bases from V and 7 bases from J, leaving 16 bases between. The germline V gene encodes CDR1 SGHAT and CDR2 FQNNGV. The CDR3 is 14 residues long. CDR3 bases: TGTGCCAGCAGTTCCAGGGGCTCAAGCCAGCCCCAGCATTTT. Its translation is CASSSRGSSQPQHF.

The CDR3 spells CASSEVRTDEAFF. As DNA, the CDR3 is TGTGCCAGCAGTGAAGTTCGGACAGATGAAGCTTTCTTT. The J gene is TRBJ1-1, the V gene TRBV6-1, with a tentative D call TRBD1 (6 bases). The CDR3 is 13 amino acids. Germline V CDR1 and CDR2: MNHNS, SASEGT. V lost 1 base, J lost 7 bases, and 10 bases lay in between.